This entry lists 3 T cell receptor beta chains sequenced from one sample in a study of monozygotic twins with inflammatory bowel disease. Using the 5' RACE reads, TCRdb records one entry per CDR3 protein without DNA. The table counts fewer than 200,000 distinct CDR3 sequences; approximately 2.8% lies in the top ten. The sequencing sample was made of blood. These receptors originate from a human donor with ulcerative colitis or Crohn's disease, or a healthy co-twin of an affected twin (not recorded which).

V usage is TRBV6-1 and J usage is TRBJ2-7; TCRdb indicates TRBD1, and absent DNA this call remains unverified. The germline V gene encodes CDR1 MNHNS and CDR2 SASEGT. The CDR3 is made up of 14 amino acids. The CDR3 here is CASSQQAGPYEQYF.

This sequence joins TRBV28 and TRBJ2-1. Per germline, CDR1 MDHEN and CDR2 SYDVKM. The CDR3 totals 12 residues. The CDR3 loop is CASSSVTVWLFF.

This sequence joins TRBV14 and TRBJ1-1. The CDR3 sequence is 13 residues long. Germline CDR1 SGHDN, CDR2 FVKESK. CDR3 loop: CASSPRGGTEAFF.